Here is one TCR beta chain with its context. The antigen is undetermined. The CDR3 contains 15 residues. Per the germline V gene, CDR1 is SEHNR and CDR2 is FQNEAQ (reference sequence). Trimming removed 5 bases at V and 4 bases at J, with 17 bases between. Use of 60 Vbeta and 13 Jbeta primers characterized the PCR. Some clones are missing from TCRdb's copy, which holds only in-frame ones; the method was immunoSEQ multiplex PCR. The sample includes 200,000 or so clones, roughly 80% seen only once; the top ten take around 3%. The sample comes from a study of cytomegalovirus exposure and HLA in healthy donors. Study in general: Earlier, 150 million to 200 million T cells were analyzed, and some 120 million unique TCR beta sequences were found among them. Overall study results and limits: Reportedly, cytomegalovirus status was diagnosed with high sensitivity and specificity. Common viral pathogens seemed to be connected with several of the most significant clusters, according to a later analysis.

This clonotype was sampled from a woman between 40 and 55 years old in good health and CMV-seronegative. This chain uses TRBV7-9 with TRBJ2-5; the D is unclear. The sample comprised PBMCs. The CDR3 protein is CASSPSRLRLETQYF. The CDR3 region has the DNA TGTGCCAGCAGCCCGAGTCGGCTCAGGTTAGAGACCCAGTACTTC.